This T cell receptor beta chain was identified in a study of blood T cell repertoires in COVID-19. Overall study context: Samples representing acute and convalescent COVID-19 were sourced from the United States, Italy and Spain. T cells, B-cell-depleted T cells, or PBMCs supplied cDNA or gDNA.

Assay: immunoSEQ multiplex PCR; the TCRdb copy retains only in-frame clones and omits some. The sample consists of 150,000 to 200,000 clones, 85% to 90% of them appearing once. Per the germline V gene, CDR1 is MNHEY and CDR2 is SMNVEV (reference sequence). The V end lost 4 bases, the J end lost 3 bases, and 16 bases lay between the germline ends. This CDR3 has 16 amino acids. Patients at the Seattle site were enrolled during active infection and followed longitudinally. The chain joins TRBV27 to TRBJ1-5; tentative D call: TRBD1 (6 bases). The clonotype comes from a woman between 65 and 79 years old with COVID-19, enrolled during active disease. Input material: peripheral blood. CDR3 coding DNA: TGTGCCAGCAGTTACTCTTCCCGGGACAACAATCAGCCCCAGCATTTT. Its protein product is CASSYSSRDNNQPQHF.